This TCR beta chain was recorded in a study of shared clonotypes between healthy human individuals (dated by TCRdb to the early 2020s). For the wider study: The cohort comprised a couple of women and a few men aged 18 to 49 years. For each donor, three plates each were used for CD4 naive and CD4 memory, two plates were used for CD8 naive, and one plate was used for CD8 memory. To estimate repertoire size and how much clonotype sharing occurs between individuals, the study deeply sequenced the blood TCR repertoires of several healthy adults. Different laboratories and diverse techniques were used to prepare libraries and sequence TCR repertoires, to increase sequencing depth and limit assay-specific biases. Each donor's leukapheresis produced roughly between roughly 0.94 and 9.5 billion PBMCs. The investigation overall reported the following: Naive subsets generally had larger estimated clonotype richness than memory subsets did. The small number of donors limited the genetic and exposure-history diversity represented. Pairwise subsampling led to the expectation that sequencing depth would affect the degree of clonotype sharing among donors. Higher generation probabilities were observed for clonotypes shared by all four sorted-subset donors than for non-shared clonotypes. Sampling was restricted to blood, and TCR repertoires in tissue are likely to differ from TCR repertoires in blood. About 5% of naive CD4, 3% to 3.5% of naive CD8, about 2.4% of memory CD4, and around 0.42% of memory CD8 clonotypes were shared across a few donors. Rarefaction of sorted-subset datasets indicated incomplete sequencing despite the large sequencing depth.

The cysteine opens and the phenylalanine closes a CDR3 of 13 amino acids. Only the CDR3 DNA is retained, 39 bases long and in frame from the first base. CDR1 and CDR2 are read off the germline V gene (reference sequence) as SEHNR and FQNEAQ. V is reduced by 6 bases and J by 5 bases, leaving a spacing of 13 bases between them. TCR CDR3 regions were amplified from genomic DNA by multiplex PCR using the deep immunoSEQ assay. Extracted genomic DNA from each cell subset was distributed evenly across all wells of several immunoSEQ 96-well plates, and each plate was treated as a replicate. Each replicate PCR for sorted subsets received about 200 ng genomic DNA, equal to about 29,000 T cell genomes. Purified libraries were measured with a Qubit 3.0 fluorometer, size-checked on a Bioanalyzer 2100, and measured again with the KAPA Library Quantification kit. Each immunoSEQ 96-well plate was sequenced on its own single-read 150-cycle Illumina NextSeq 550 flow cell. The study's processing was this. Because the immunoSEQ output included only junctional sequences and no quality scores, the filtering could not be the same as the filtering used for full-length reads. To assign V/J genes and CDR3, sequences were annotated against IMGT germline references using PyIR, a Python wrapper for IgBLAST v1.9. Reads with weak V/J assignments (E-value above 1e-6), missing CDR3, stop codons, out-of-frame junctions, or ambiguous translated residues were removed. V3J clonotypes were defined by identical inferred V gene, J gene, and CDR3 amino acid sequence. Percentage overlap between repertoires was computed as shared unique clonotypes divided by the size of the smaller repertoire. Richness of each repertoire was evaluated using RTK rarefaction, the Chao1 estimator, and Recon v2.1 estimates of unobserved clonotypes. Generation probabilities were computed with OLGA for all TCRbeta clonotypes obtained by the gDNA method from several donors. TCRdb limited this immuneACCESS table to in-frame rearrangements with V and J called. A share of clones is missing; checked studies link under half to unresolved V genes, and the rest is unexplained. V and J calls and clone size are copied from that table; D and trimming were computed from the DNA. Counted in this sample were some 2,500,000 clones; 92% of them appeared once. The leading ten clones occupy 0.3% to 0.4% of the sample.

The donors were healthy, HIV-negative adults with no recently reported acute infections or vaccinations. All donors were Caucasian adults living in Nashville, Tennessee, USA. Magnetic negative selection was used to enrich CD4+ T cells, after which naive cells were positively selected on CD45RA and the negative fraction became the memory subset. Blood was obtained by leukapheresis, after which PBMCs were separated by Ficoll-Histopaque density gradient centrifugation and cryopreserved in liquid nitrogen vapor phase. Purity and quantity of every magnetically sorted T cell population were checked by analytical flow cytometry. Genomic DNA was isolated from each sorted fraction and quantified by UV absorbance on a Nanodrop 2000c. As to this clone: Its antigen remains undetermined. No base quality values were provided; no much bigger clone lies one nucleotide off.

The sample consisted of naive CD4+ T cells from PBMCs. This specimen's cell subset or site label, interpreted: CD45RA+ positively selected. The chain joins TRBV7-9 to TRBJ2-5; the D segment could be TRBD2, given 5 matching bases. This TCR was recovered from a man aged 18 to 30 in good health. Some clones in this sample may be carry-over from other donors' samples. In nucleotide form, the sequence is TGTGCCAGCAGACCGAATGGAGGCGAGACCCAGTACTTC. This is translated as CASRPNGGETQYF.